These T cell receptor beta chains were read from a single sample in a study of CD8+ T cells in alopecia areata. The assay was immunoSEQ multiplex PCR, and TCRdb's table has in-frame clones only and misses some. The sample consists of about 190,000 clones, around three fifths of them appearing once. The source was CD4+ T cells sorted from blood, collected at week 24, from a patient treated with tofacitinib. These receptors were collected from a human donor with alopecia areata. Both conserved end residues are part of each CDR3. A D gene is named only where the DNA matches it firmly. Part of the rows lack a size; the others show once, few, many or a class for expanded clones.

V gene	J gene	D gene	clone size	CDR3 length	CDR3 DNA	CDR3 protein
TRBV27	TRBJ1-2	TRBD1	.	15	TGTGCCAGCAGTTTAGGAACAGGGGGGAACTATGGCTACACCTTC	CASSLGTGGNYGYTF
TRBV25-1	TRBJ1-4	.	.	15	TGTGCCAGCAGTGAATCTCTTATGTTGGATGAAAAACTGTTTTTT	CASSESLMLDEKLFF
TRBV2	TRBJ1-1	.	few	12	TGTGCCAGCAGTGAAGGGAGGAATGAAGCTTTCTTT	CASSEGRNEAFF
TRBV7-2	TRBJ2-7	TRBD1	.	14	TGTGCCAGCAGCGCCATAGGGGGCCCATACGAGCAGTACTTC	CASSAIGGPYEQYF
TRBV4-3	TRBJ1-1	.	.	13	TGCGCCAGCAGCAGGGCCATGAACACTGAAGCTTTCTTT	CASSRAMNTEAFF
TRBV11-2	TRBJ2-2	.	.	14	TGTGCCAGCAGACCGGGACGGAACACCGGGGAGCTGTTTTTT	CASRPGRNTGELFF
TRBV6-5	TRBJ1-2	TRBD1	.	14	TGTGCCAGCAGTTCCCTGGGACAGGGCTATGGCTACACCTTC	CASSSLGQGYGYTF
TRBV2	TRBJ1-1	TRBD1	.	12	TGTGCCAGCAGAGGACAGGGCGTAAAGGCTTTCTTT	CASRGQGVKAFF
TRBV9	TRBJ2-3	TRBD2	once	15	TGTGCCAGCAGCGTATTTAATGGAGCGGGGGAGGCGCAGTATTTT	CASSVFNGAGEAQYF
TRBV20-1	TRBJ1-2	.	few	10	TGCAGTGCTCCCCAGGGGGGCTACACCTTC	CSAPQGGYTF
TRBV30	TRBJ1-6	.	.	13	TGTGCCTGGAGTGGACACTATAATTCACCCCTCCACTTT	CAWSGHYNSPLHF
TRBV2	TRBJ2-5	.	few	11	TGTGCCAGCAGTCTCAAAGAGACCCAGTACTTC	CASSLKETQYF
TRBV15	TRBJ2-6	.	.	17	TGTGCCACCAGCACCCGACAGGGACTAGGAGGGGCCAACGTCCTGACTTTC	CATSTRQGLGGANVLTF
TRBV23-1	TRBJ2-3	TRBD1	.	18	TGCGCCAGCATTGGACACACGGACAGGGATCGGCACACAGATACGCAGTATTTT	CASIGHTDRDRHTDTQYF
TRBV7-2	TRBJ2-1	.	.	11	TGTGCCAGCAGCACCGCCGGGACACAGTTCTTC	CASSTAGTQFF
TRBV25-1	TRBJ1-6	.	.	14	TGTGCCAGCAGGAGGGGCGCTTATAATTCACCCCTCCACTTT	CASRRGAYNSPLHF
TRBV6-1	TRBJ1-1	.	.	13	TGTGCCAGCAGTGAAGACAGGGTCACTGAAGCTTTCTTT	CASSEDRVTEAFF
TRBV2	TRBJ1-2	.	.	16	TGTGCCAGCAGCGCAACTCCGGGACACAATAACTATGGCTACACCTTC	CASSATPGHNNYGYTF
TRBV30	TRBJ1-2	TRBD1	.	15	TGTGCCTGGGGTCCGGGGACAGGAAAATCTAGGGGCTACACCTTC	CAWGPGTGKSRGYTF
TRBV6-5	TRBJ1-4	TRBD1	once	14	TGTGCCAGCAGTTTGCGGGGGACAGATGAAAAACTGTTTTTT	CASSLRGTDEKLFF
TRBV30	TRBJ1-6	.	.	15	TGTGCCTGGAGCCCCGGGCCCCTGGGTAATTCACCCCTCCACTTT	CAWSPGPLGNSPLHF
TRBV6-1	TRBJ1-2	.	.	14	TGTGCCAGCAGCGTAGTTACGGCAGACTATGGCTACACCTTC	CASSVVTADYGYTF
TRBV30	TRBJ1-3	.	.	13	TGTGCCTGGAGTGTAGGGACTGGAAACACCATATATTTT	CAWSVGTGNTIYF
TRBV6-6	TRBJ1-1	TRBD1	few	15	TGTGCCAGCAGCCCCCCCGAGGGGACAGACACCGAAGCTTTCTTT	CASSPPEGTDTEAFF
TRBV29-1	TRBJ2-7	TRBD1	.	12	TGCAGCGTAAACAGGGGGCTGAGCGAGCAGTACTTC	CSVNRGLSEQYF
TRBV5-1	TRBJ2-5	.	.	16	TGCGCCAGCAGCTTGGAATTGGGGGGAGCATGGGAGACCCAGTACTTC	CASSLELGGAWETQYF
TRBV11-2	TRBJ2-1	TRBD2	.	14	TGTGCCAGCAGTAAAGCGGGGGGGCCGGATGAGCAGTTCTTC	CASSKAGGPDEQFF
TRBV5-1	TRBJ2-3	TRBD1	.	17	TGCGCCAGCAGCCTCCAAGATTCGACAGGGGCTGCAGATACGCAGTATTTT	CASSLQDSTGAADTQYF
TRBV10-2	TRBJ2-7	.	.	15	TGCGCCAGCAGTGAGTCGCTAACCGTCCCCTACGAGCAGTACTTC	CASSESLTVPYEQYF
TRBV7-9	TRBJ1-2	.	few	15	TGTGCCAGCAGCTTAGCATTGGATACCAACTATGGCTACACCTTC	CASSLALDTNYGYTF
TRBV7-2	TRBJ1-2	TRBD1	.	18	TGTGCCAGCAGCTTAATTCCCGGGACAGGGGGCGGGAACTATGGCTACACCTTC	CASSLIPGTGGGNYGYTF
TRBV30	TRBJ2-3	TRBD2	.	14	TGTGCCTGGAGTACGGGACTAGCTAAAGATACGCAGTATTTT	CAWSTGLAKDTQYF
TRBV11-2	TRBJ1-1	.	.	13	TGTGCCAGCAGCCAGACCCTTGACACTGAAGCTTTCTTT	CASSQTLDTEAFF
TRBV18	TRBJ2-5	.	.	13	TGTGCCAGCTCCTTGGGACCACAAGAGACCCAGTACTTC	CASSLGPQETQYF
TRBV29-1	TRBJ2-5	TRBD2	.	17	TGCAGCTCCCGGGGGGAGGGCCAAACTCGAATCCAAGAGACCCAGTACTTC	CSSRGEGQTRIQETQYF
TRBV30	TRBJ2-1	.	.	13	TGTGCCTGGTCTAGGGCCCTCGCCGGGGAGCAGTTCTTC	CAWSRALAGEQFF
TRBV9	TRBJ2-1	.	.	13	TGTGCCAGCAGCGTAGTCGGGTGGCGTGAGCAGTTCTTC	CASSVVGWREQFF
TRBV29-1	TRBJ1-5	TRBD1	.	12	TGCAGCGTTGGAGACAGGGACCAGCCCCAGCATTTT	CSVGDRDQPQHF
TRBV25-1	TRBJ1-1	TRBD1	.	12	TGTGCCAGCCGTGCCGACAGGGGTGAAGCTTTCTTT	CASRADRGEAFF
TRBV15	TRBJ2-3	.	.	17	TGTGCCACCAGCAGGGTAACGACTAGTTACAGTACAGATACGCAGTATTTT	CATSRVTTSYSTDTQYF
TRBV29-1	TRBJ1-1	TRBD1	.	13	TGCAGCGTCGTACACGGGACAGGGACTGAAGCTTTCTTT	CSVVHGTGTEAFF
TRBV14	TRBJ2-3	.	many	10	TGTGCCAGCAGCGGAGATACGCAGTATTTT	CASSGDTQYF
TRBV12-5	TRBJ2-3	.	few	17	TGTGCTACTAAAGAGACCCAAATGGACACCCGCACAGATACGCAGTATTTT	CATKETQMDTRTDTQYF
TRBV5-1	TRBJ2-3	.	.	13	TGCGCCAGCAGCTTGGCCGCCGCTGATACGCAGTATTTT	CASSLAAADTQYF
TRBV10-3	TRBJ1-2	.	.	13	TGTGCCATCAGTGGAGCAGGGGACTATGGCTACACCTTC	CAISGAGDYGYTF
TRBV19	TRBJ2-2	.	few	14	TGTGCCAGTAATAGGGATTTGAACACCGGGGAGCTGTTTTTT	CASNRDLNTGELFF
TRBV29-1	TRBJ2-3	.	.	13	TGCAGCGTTGTGGGACGTGCGTCTGATACGCAGTATTTT	CSVVGRASDTQYF
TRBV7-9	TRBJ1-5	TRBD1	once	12	TGTGCCAGCAGCTACTCGACAGGGATTCAGCATTTT	CASSYSTGIQHF
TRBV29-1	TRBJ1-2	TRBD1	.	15	TGCAGCGTTGGTGGACAGGGGGCCCGTAACTATGGCTACACCTTC	CSVGGQGARNYGYTF
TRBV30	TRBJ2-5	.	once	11	TGTGCCTGGAGCGGGCTTGAGACCCAGTACTTC	CAWSGLETQYF
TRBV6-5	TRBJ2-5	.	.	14	TGTGCCACCAACACCCCCAGAGGTGAAGAGACCCAGTACTTC	CATNTPRGEETQYF
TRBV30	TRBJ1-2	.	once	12	TGTGCCTGGAGGCCAACAAGCGGTGGCTACACCTTC	CAWRPTSGGYTF
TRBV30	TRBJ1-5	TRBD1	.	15	TGTGCCTGGAGTGTACAACAGGGGGGAAATCAGCCCCAGCATTTT	CAWSVQQGGNQPQHF
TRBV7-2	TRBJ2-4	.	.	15	TGTGCCAGCAGCTTAGCAACAGTAGCCAAAAACATTCAGTACTTC	CASSLATVAKNIQYF
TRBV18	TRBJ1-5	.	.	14	TGTGCCAGCTCACCCGGGACGGTTAATCAGCCCCAGCATTTT	CASSPGTVNQPQHF
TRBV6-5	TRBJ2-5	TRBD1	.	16	TGTGCCAGCAGTTACTCGGGGACAGTAGAAGGAGAGACCCAGTACTTC	CASSYSGTVEGETQYF
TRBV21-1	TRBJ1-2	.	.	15	TGTGCCAGCAGCCCTCGACAGGGAACGGGCTATGGCTACACCTTC	CASSPRQGTGYGYTF
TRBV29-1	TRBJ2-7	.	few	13	TGCAGCGTTCTCCTACCCCTTACTGGCGAGCAGTACTTC	CSVLLPLTGEQYF
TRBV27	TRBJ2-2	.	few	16	TGTGCCAGCAGTTCCGCCCGTGGGCCGAACACCGGGGAGCTGTTTTTT	CASSSARGPNTGELFF